Presented here are 18 T cell receptor beta chains from one specimen sequenced in a study of regulatory T cells in long-lasting Graves disease. Time point reported: persistent/refractory GD, antithyroid drugs over 5 years with positive TRAb. PBMCs were the source of the RNA used for TCR sequencing. In building TCR beta libraries, iRepertoire HTBI primers were used together with Arm-PCR of CDR3 regions. TCRdb re-called the multiplex PCR reads through MiXCR, storing one row per CDR3 protein. Seen here are 600,000 to 800,000 distinct CDR3 sequences, 30% observed once, and the top ten hold roughly 40%. The starting material was peripheral blood mononuclear cells (PBMCs), obtained when the disease was refractory, from a patient treated with antithyroid drugs. Receptor source: a female donor with Graves disease.

At least ten counts were recorded for this clonotype. The chain links TRBV2 to TRBJ1-1, with D possibly TRBD1 on 5 matching bases. This CDR3 is 15 amino acids long. V was clipped by 2 bases and J by 1 base, with 11 bases between them. From germline, CDR1 is SNHLY and CDR2 FYNNEI. The CDR3 reads CASSERGHWNTEAFF. The CDR3 coding sequence is TGTGCCAGCAGTGAACGAGGACATTGGAACACTGAAGCTTTCTTT.

This clonotype was seen at least ten times. The chain couples TRBV14 to TRBJ1-2, with 10 bases lining up with TRBD1. This CDR3 has 15 amino acids. V dropped 4 bases and J dropped 4; count of bases not matched to a gene: 6. Looked up from germline, CDR1 is SGHDN and CDR2 is FVKESK. The chain's CDR3 is CASSRLWDRGYGYTF. The CDR3 region has the DNA TGTGCCAGCAGCCGACTTTGGGACAGGGGCTATGGCTACACCTTC. Together with reference TRBV14 and TRBJ1-2, the CDR3 gives the full variable domain: EAGVTQFPSHSVIEKGQTVTLRCDPISGHDNLYWYRRVMGKEIKFLLHFVKESKQDESGMPNNRFLAERTGGTYSTLKVQPAELEDSGVYFCASSRLWDRGYGYTFGSGTRLTVV.

The table lists this clonotype with a few counts. The chain employs TRBV2 and TRBJ1-5; unclear D gene. The CDR3 loop spans 13 amino acids. Trimming removed 3 bases at V and 6 bases at J, with 9 bases between. The germline V gene encodes CDR1 SNHLY and CDR2 FYNNEI. The CDR3 loop is CASSEWGAQPQHF. The CDR3 bases are TGTGCCAGCAGTGAGTGGGGAGCTCAGCCCCAGCATTTT.

Regarding this clonotype: No conserved phenylalanine or tryptophan is present at the end of the CDR3, so a read error is the likely explanation. No DNA is shown, since the ends of the CDR3 on it are uncertain; the CDR3 is the one TCRdb lists. The chain combines TRBV6-1 with TRBJ1-2; TRBD1, the D gene given by the table, was not confirmed from the DNA. The CDR3 has 11 amino acids, counting both end residues. Germline CDR1 reads MNHNS; CDR2 reads SASEGT. The CDR3 region is CASSGDIRGTL.

This clonotype was recorded at least ten times. This chain joins TRBV20-1 and TRBJ2-2, with no clear D. The CDR3 is made up of 13 amino acids. With 5 bases removed from V and 2 bases from J, the gap between germline ends came to 9 bases. The germline gives CDR1 DFQATT, CDR2 SNEGSKA (reference sequence). The CDR3 DNA follows: TGCAGTGCTCCCCTCTTTAACACCGGGGAGCTGTTTTTT. The encoded protein is CSAPLFNTGELFF.

The gene calls are TRBV20-1 and TRBJ2-2; 8 bases fit TRBD2. CDR1 DFQATT and CDR2 SNEGSKA come from the germline V gene (reference sequence). Unmatched junction bases numbered 6, after V lost 0 bases and J lost 0 bases. The CDR3 is made up of 17 amino acids. The CDR3 sequence: CSARESRGLANTGELFF. CDR3 nucleotides: TGCAGTGCTAGAGAATCAAGGGGACTAGCGAACACCGGGGAGCTGTTTTTT.

This clonotype turned up a few times. V is TRBV7-2 and J is TRBJ2-2; TRBD1 agrees at 7 bases. V shed 5 bases and J 6 bases; nucleotides not matched to a gene: 9. This CDR3 is built from 15 residues. Germline CDR1 is SGHTA and CDR2 is FQGNSA. The CDR3 nucleotides are TGTGCCAGCAGCCTCCGCATTCAGGGGGCCGGGGAGCTGTTTTTT. Translated, it gives CASSLRIQGAGELFF.

V usage is TRBV5-4 and J usage is TRBJ2-7; 12 positions agree with TRBD1. The germline gives CDR1 SGHNT, CDR2 YYREEE (reference sequence). With 4 bases clipped from V and 6 bases from J, the junction kept 5 bases outside the gene matches. The CDR3 totals 14 residues. The CDR3 here is CASSGDRGRGEQYF. CDR3 sequence (DNA): TGTGCCAGCAGCGGGGACAGGGGGCGCGGCGAGCAGTACTTC.

This clonotype has a handful of counts. The chain is built from TRBV2 and TRBJ1-2; D uncertain. The ends were cut back, 3 bases at V and 1 base at J, with 6 bases in the middle. Germline CDR1 reads SNHLY; CDR2 reads FYNNEI. This CDR3 comprises 13 residues. CDR3 loop: CASSESVNYGYTF. CDR3 in DNA: TGTGCCAGCAGTGAGTCCGTTAACTATGGCTACACCTTC.

This clonotype has a handful of counts. The chain links TRBV12-3 or TRBV12-4 to TRBJ1-1; TRBD1 aligns across 9 bases. The CDR3 consists of 14 residues. The trim removed 5 bases at V and 3 bases at J, leaving 4 bases unmatched. The CDR3 sequence: CASSETGGYTEAFF. The CDR3 nucleotides read TGTGCCAGCAGTGAGACAGGGGGTTACACTGAAGCTTTCTTT.

The table lists this clonotype with a count of one. This may arise from a read error, as a much more abundant clone is one base away. This chain links TRBV12-5 with TRBJ1-1; D perhaps matches TRBD1 (5 bases). This CDR3 spans 15 amino acids. Trimming pared 2 bases from V and 10 bases from J, leaving 20 bases between. Germline CDR1 is LGHNT and CDR2 is FRNRAP. DNA of the CDR3: TGTGCTAGTGGTTTGTGCCACAGGTTGGGAGAAGGAGCTTTCTTT. Translating gives CASGLCHRLGEGAFF.

The table lists this clonotype with many counts. DNA for the CDR3: TGTGCCAGCAGCTACAGGGGCCTGGTATACGAGCAGTACTTC. It translates to CASSYRGLVYEQYF. V and J are TRBV7-6 and TRBJ2-7, with TRBD1 identical over 7 bases. Germline CDR1 reads SGHVS; CDR2 reads FNYEAQ. This CDR3 is built from 14 residues. J lost 4 bases, V lost 4 bases, and 7 bases had no gene match.

The rearrangement uses TRBV7-9 and TRBJ2-7; the match to TRBD2 covers 10 bases. Germline assignment: CDR1 SEHNR and CDR2 FQNEAQ (reference sequence). The CDR3 runs 15 residues. Trimming at V came to 2 bases and at J to 2 bases, leaving 3 bases not matched to a gene. The DNA for the CDR3 is TGTGCCAGCAGCTTACGGACTAGCGGACCCTACGAGCAGTACTTC. Translating it yields CASSLRTSGPYEQYF.

The rearrangement uses TRBV7-9 and TRBJ2-7, with 7 positions matching TRBD1. Germline values: CDR1 SEHNR, CDR2 FQNEAQ (reference sequence). CDR3 size: 15 residues. V shed 1 base, J shed 0 bases, and the junction held 3 bases outside the gene matches. The CDR3 here is CASSLDDRASYEQYF. In nucleotides, the CDR3 is TGTGCCAGCAGCTTAGACGACAGGGCCTCCTACGAGCAGTACTTC. Looking up the rest from reference TRBV7-9 and TRBJ2-7 gives the full variable domain: DTGVSQNPRHKITKRGQNVTFRCDPISEHNRLYWYRQTLGQGPEFLTYFQNEAQLEKSRLLSDRFSAERPKGSFSTLEIQRTEQGDSAMYLCASSLDDRASYEQYFGPGTRLTVT.

Here the CDR3 DNA reads TGCAGTGCTAGAGGTTTAGCGGGAGCCGCCGAGCAGTACTTC. Translated, it gives CSARGLAGAAEQYF. The rearrangement uses TRBV20-1 and TRBJ2-7, with TRBD2 identical over 9 bases. Germline V gene lookup returns CDR1 DFQATT and CDR2 SNEGSKA (reference sequence). The CDR3 length is 14 residues. The trim removed 1 base at V and 6 bases at J, leaving 7 bases unmatched.

This chain links TRBV12-3 or TRBV12-4 with TRBJ2-1, with 10 bases that match TRBD1. Trimming at V came to 6 bases and at J to 4 bases, leaving 6 bases not matched to a gene. The CDR3 covers 15 residues. The CDR3 sequence is CASRGTGAGYNEQFF. The CDR3 coding sequence is TGTGCCAGCAGAGGGACAGGGGCGGGATACAATGAGCAGTTCTTC.

This clonotype came up a few times. The chain employs TRBV27 and TRBJ1-1; a possible D gene is TRBD1 (5 bases). This CDR3 contains 12 residues. V lost 5 bases and J lost 6, with 10 bases in between. Germline CDR1 MNHEY, CDR2 SMNVEV (reference sequence). The CDR3 nucleotides are TGTGCCAGCAGTCCTCCGGGGGCTGAAGCTTTCTTT. Its translation: CASSPPGAEAFF.

The V call is TRBV14, the J call TRBJ1-4; no clear D. This CDR3 comprises 15 residues. From germline, CDR1 is SGHDN and CDR2 FVKESK. Trimming removed 5 bases from V and 8 bases from J, with 18 bases in between. This chain's CDR3 is CASSNGPRIGEKLFF. The CDR3 coding sequence is TGTGCCAGCAGCAATGGCCCAAGGATCGGAGAAAAACTGTTTTTT. The entire variable domain, with the rest obtained from reference TRBV14 and TRBJ1-4, is as follows: EAGVTQFPSHSVIEKGQTVTLRCDPISGHDNLYWYRRVMGKEIKFLLHFVKESKQDESGMPNNRFLAERTGGTYSTLKVQPAELEDSGVYFCASSNGPRIGEKLFFGSGTQLSVL.